This TCR beta chain was identified in a study of T cells in Graves' hyperthyroidism and ophthalmopathy. This clonotype was picked up a small number of times. Its antigen is still unknown. Uncontrolled infection, other autoimmune disease, pregnancy and lactation each barred patients from inclusion. Clinicians diagnosed patients from clinical symptoms, serum thyroxine and TRAb, thyroid ultrasound and orbital computed tomography. Extraction of PBMCs used approximately 10 ml of fresh peripheral blood. The V and J ends lost 8 bases and 2 bases respectively, with 13 bases between them. The CDR3 consists of 14 residues. Germline V gives CDR1 MNHNS, CDR2 SASEGT. Study-wide points: Ophthalmopathy was separated from stable hyperthyroidism by a 13 V-J model.

Authors of the study amplified TCR beta CDR3 regions from RNA transcripts. Using the HTBI primer set, a first-round RT-PCR was run on the TCR CDR3. TCRdb re-analysed the multiplex PCR reads in MiXCR, keeping a single row per CDR3 protein. This table has 730,000 or so distinct CDR3 sequences, 18% appearing once. Sequencing input: blood. The chain combines TRBV6-1 with TRBJ1-3, with D perhaps TRBD1 (6 bases). This sequence originates from a woman in her forties or fifties with Graves' hyperthyroidism that later progressed to Graves' ophthalmopathy. In nucleotides, the CDR3 is TGTGCCAGCCTGCGGGACACTACTGGAAACACCATATATTTT. Protein product: CASLRDTTGNTIYF.